This T cell receptor (beta chain) stems from a study of blood T cell repertoires in COVID-19. Study background: Some COVID-19 samples were acute and others convalescent; all came from the United States, Italy and Spain. PBMCs, B-cell-depleted T cells, or T cells provided the cDNA or gDNA that made up the material.

From germline, CDR1 is SGHNT and CDR2 YYREEE (reference sequence). The CDR3 length is 15 residues. The V and J ends lost 4 bases and 0 bases, in that order; junction bases with no gene match: 7. In the original processing: Using reference gene primer amplification, nucleated cell counts were estimated. The data were produced by immunoSEQ multiplex PCR, yet TCRdb's version contains in-frame clones alone and is incomplete. Clone size and the V and J calls come from that table; the DNA yielded D and trimming. The sample consists of fewer than 200,000 clones, 70% to 90% of them appearing once. The clonotype comes from a man aged 35-49 years with acute or convalescent COVID-19. The chain employs TRBV5-4 and TRBJ2-7, with TRBD1 matching 7 bases. Sequenced material: peripheral blood. This CDR3 reads CASSVRDRSSYEQYF. In DNA, the CDR3 is TGTGCCAGCAGCGTCCGGGACAGATCCTCCTACGAGCAGTACTTC.